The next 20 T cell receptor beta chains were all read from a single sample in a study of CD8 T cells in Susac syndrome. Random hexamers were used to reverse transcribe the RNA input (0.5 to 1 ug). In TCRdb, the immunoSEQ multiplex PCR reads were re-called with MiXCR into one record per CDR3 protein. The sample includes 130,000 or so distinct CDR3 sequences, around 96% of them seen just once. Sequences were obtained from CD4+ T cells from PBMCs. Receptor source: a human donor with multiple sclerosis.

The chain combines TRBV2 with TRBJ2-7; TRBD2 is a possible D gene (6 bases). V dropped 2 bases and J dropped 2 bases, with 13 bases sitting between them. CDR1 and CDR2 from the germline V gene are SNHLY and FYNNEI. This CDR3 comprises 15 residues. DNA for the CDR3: TGTGCCAGCAGTGAACTAGCTAGCGCGACCTACGAGCAGTACTTC. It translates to CASSELASATYEQYF.

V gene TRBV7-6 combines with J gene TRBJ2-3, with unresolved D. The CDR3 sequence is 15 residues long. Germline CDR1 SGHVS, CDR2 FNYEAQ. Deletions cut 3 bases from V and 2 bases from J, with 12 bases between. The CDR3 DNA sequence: TGTGCCAGCAGCTTCGGCACCTCCCTCACAGATACGCAGTATTTT. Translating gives CASSFGTSLTDTQYF. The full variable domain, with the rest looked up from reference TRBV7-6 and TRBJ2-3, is GAGVSQSPRYKVTKRGQDVALRCDPISGHVSLYWYRQALGQGPEFLTYFNYEAQQDKSGLPNDRFSAERPEGSISTLTIQRTEQRDSAMYRCASSFGTSLTDTQYFGPGTRLTVL.

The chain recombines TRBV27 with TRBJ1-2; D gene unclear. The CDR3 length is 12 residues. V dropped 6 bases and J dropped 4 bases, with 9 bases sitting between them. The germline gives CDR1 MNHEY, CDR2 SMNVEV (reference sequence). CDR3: CASRTVAYGYTF. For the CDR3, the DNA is TGTGCCAGCAGAACGGTCGCCTATGGCTACACCTTC.

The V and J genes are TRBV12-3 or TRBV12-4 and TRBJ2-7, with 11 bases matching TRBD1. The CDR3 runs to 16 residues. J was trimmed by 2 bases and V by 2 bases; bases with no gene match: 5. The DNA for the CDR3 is TGTGCCAGCAGTTTATCCGGGACAGGGGGGACCTACGAGCAGTACTTC. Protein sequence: CASSLSGTGGTYEQYF.

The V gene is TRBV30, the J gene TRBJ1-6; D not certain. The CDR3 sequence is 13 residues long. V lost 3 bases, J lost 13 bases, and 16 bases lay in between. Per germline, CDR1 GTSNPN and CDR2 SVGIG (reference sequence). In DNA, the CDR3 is TGTGCCTGGAGCGGAGCCGCCTTAGGTCCCCTCCACTTT. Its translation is CAWSGAALGPLHF.

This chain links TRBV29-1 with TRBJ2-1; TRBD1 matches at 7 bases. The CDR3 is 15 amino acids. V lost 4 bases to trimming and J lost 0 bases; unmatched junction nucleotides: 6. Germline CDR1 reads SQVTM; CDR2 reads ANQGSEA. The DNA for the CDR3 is TGCAGCGTTGCACCGGGACAGAGCTCCTACAATGAGCAGTTCTTC. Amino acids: CSVAPGQSSYNEQFF.

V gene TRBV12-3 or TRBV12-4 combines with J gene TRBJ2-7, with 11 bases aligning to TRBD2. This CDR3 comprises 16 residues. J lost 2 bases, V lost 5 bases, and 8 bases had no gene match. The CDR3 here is CASSPRLAGLTYEQYF. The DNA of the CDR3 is TGTGCCAGCAGTCCGCGACTAGCGGGACTTACCTACGAGCAGTACTTC.

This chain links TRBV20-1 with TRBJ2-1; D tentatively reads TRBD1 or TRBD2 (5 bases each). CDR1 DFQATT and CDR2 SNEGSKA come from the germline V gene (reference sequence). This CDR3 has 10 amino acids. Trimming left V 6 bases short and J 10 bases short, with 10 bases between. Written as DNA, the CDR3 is TGCAGTGCCTGGGACGGCGAGCAGTTCTTC. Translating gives CSAWDGEQFF.

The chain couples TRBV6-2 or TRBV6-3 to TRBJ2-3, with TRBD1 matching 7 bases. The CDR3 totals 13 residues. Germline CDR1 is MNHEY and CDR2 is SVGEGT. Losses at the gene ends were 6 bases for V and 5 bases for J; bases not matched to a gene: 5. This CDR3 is CASRRTGEDTQYF. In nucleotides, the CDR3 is TGTGCCAGCAGGCGGACAGGAGAAGATACGCAGTATTTT.

The DNA for the CDR3 is TGTGCCAGCGGGACAGATTACACTGAAGCTTTCTTT. It is translated as CASGTDYTEAFF. The chain recombines TRBV3-1 with TRBJ1-1, with TRBD1 matching 7 bases. V lost 8 bases and J lost 3; bases outside the gene matches: 3. The CDR3 runs to 12 residues. CDR1 LGHDT and CDR2 YNNKEL come from the germline V gene (reference sequence).

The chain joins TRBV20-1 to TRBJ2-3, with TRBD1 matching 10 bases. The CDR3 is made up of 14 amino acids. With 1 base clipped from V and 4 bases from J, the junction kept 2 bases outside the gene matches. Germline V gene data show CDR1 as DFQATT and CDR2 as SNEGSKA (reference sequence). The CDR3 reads CSARVTGGADTQYF. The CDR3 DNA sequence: TGCAGTGCTAGAGTGACAGGGGGCGCAGATACGCAGTATTTT.

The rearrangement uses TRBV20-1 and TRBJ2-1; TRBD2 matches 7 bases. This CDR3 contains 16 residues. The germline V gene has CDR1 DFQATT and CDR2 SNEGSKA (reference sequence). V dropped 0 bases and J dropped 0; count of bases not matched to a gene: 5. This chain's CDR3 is CSARDWRESSYNEQFF. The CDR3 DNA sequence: TGCAGTGCTAGAGATTGGCGGGAGAGCTCCTACAATGAGCAGTTCTTC.

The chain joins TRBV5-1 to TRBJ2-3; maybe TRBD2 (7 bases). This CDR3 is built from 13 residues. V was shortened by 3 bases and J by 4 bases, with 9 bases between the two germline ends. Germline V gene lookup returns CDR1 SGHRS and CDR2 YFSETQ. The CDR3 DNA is TGCGCCAGCAGCTGGGGGGGCGCAGATACGCAGTATTTT. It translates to CASSWGGADTQYF.

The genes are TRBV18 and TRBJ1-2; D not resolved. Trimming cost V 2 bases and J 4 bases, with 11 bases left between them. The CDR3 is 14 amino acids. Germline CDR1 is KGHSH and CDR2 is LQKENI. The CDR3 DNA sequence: TGTGCCAGCTCACCAAAGGACGGTGGCTATGGCTACACCTTC. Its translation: CASSPKDGGYGYTF. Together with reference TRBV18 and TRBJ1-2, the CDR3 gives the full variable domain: NAGVMQNPRHLVRRRGQEARLRCSPMKGHSHVYWYRQLPEEGLKFMVYLQKENIIDESGMPKERFSAEFPKEGPSILRIQQVVRGDSAAYFCASSPKDGGYGYTFGSGTRLTVV.

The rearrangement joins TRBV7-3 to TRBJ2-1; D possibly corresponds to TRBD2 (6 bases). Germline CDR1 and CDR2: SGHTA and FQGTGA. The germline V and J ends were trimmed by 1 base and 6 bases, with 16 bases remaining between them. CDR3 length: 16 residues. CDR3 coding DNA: TGTGCCAGCAGCTTAAAGTCCGGAGGAGGGCTCAATGAGCAGTTCTTC. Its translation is CASSLKSGGGLNEQFF.

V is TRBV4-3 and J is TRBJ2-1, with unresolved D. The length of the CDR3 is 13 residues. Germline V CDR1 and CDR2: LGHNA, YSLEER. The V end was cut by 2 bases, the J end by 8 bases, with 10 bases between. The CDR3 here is CASSQFSGYEQFF. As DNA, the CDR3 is TGCGCCAGCAGCCAATTCTCAGGCTATGAGCAGTTCTTC.

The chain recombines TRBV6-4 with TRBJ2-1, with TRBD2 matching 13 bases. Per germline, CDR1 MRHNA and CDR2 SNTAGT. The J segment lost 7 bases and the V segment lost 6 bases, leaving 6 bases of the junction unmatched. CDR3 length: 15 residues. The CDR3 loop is CASSAGLAGVNEQFF. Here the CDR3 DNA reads TGTGCCAGCAGCGCTGGACTAGCGGGAGTAAATGAGCAGTTCTTC.

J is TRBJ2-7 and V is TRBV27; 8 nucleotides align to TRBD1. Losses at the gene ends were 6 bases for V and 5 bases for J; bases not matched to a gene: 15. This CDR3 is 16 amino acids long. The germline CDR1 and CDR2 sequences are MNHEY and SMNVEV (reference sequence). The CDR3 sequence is CASRSFLGQGSNEQYF. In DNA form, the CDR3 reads TGTGCCAGCAGGTCCTTTCTTGGACAGGGATCAAACGAGCAGTACTTC.

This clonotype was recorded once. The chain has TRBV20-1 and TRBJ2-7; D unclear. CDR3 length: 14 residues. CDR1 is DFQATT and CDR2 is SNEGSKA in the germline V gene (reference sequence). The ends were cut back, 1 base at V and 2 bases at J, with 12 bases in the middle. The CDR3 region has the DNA TGCAGTGCTAGAGCTTGGCAGGTGGCCTACGAGCAGTACTTC. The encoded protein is CSARAWQVAYEQYF.

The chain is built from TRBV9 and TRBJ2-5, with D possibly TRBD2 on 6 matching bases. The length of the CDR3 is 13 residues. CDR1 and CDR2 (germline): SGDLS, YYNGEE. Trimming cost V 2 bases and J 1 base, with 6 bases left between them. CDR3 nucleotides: TGTGCCAGCAGCGTGGGGGGCCAAGAGACCCAGTACTTC. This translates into CASSVGGQETQYF.